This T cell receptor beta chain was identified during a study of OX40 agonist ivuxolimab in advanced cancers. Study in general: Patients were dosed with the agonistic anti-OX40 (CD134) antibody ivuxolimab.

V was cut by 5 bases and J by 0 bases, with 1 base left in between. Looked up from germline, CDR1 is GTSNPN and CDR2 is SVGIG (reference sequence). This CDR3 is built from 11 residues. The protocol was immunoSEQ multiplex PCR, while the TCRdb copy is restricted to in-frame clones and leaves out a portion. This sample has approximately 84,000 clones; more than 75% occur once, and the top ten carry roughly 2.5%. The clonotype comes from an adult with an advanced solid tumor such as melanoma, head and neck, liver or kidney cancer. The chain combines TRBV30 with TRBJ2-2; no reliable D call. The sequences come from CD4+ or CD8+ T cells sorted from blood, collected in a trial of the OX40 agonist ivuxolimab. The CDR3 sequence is CAWANTGELFF. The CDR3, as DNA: TGTGCCTGGGCGAACACCGGGGAGCTGTTTTTT.